The entry that follows covers one T cell receptor beta chain sequence. Its antigen remains unknown. This specimen belongs to a study of blood T cells in healthy people across ages. The germline V gene has CDR1 LGHNA and CDR2 YSLEER. The CDR3 extends over 17 amino acids. V lost 0 bases, J lost 1 base, and 13 bases lay in between. Findings of the study overall: A roughly linear fall in TCR beta diversity per million T cells was seen with increasing age. The study found more naive CD4+ cells and higher diversity in long-lived than aged donors.

Sample-barcoded 5' priming and a J-beta primer mix drove a second PCR of about 7 to 11 cycles. TCRdb re-called the 5' RACE reads with MiXCR, one entry per CDR3 protein. The sample includes hundreds of thousands of distinct CDR3 sequences, about 27% of them seen just once. The same specimen was also included in a second study, on T cells of mothers and their children. From that paper: A slight, non-significant increase in overlap was found for related mother-child pairs relative to unrelated pairs.

This sequence originates from a boy between 2 and 10 years old in good health. V usage is TRBV4-3 and J usage is TRBJ2-4; D is ambiguous. The sequenced sample was blood. The CDR3 protein is CASSQDNNQLAKNIQYF. CDR3 sequence (DNA): TGCGCCAGCAGCCAAGATAATAATCAATTGGCCAAAAACATTCAGTACTTC.